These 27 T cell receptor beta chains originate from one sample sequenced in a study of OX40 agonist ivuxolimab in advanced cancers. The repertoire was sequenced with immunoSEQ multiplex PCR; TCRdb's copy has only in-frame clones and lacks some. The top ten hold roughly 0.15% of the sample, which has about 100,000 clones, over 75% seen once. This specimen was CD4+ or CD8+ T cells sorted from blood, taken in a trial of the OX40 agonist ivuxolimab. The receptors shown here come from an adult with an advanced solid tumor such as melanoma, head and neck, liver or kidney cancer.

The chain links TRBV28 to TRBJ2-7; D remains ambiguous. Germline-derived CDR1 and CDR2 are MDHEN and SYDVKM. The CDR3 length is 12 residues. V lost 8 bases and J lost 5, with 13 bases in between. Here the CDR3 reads CASLSAWNEQYF. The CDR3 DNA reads TGTGCCAGCTTGTCAGCCTGGAACGAGCAGTACTTC.

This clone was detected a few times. The CDR3 coding sequence is TGTGCCAGCAGCTTCTTCACGGGGGGGAACAATGAGCAGTTCTTC. Its translation: CASSFFTGGNNEQFF. The chain is built from TRBV7-9 and TRBJ2-1; 8 bases match TRBD2. Trimming removed 3 bases from V and 5 bases from J; junction bases left unmatched: 6. In germline, CDR1 is SEHNR, CDR2 FQNEAQ (reference sequence). This CDR3 is built from 15 residues.

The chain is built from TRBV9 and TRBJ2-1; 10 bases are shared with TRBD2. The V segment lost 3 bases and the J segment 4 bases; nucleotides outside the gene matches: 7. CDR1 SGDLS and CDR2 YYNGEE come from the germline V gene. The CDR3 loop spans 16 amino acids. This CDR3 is CASSANGLAEYNEQFF. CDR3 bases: TGTGCCAGCAGCGCTAATGGACTAGCGGAATACAATGAGCAGTTCTTC.

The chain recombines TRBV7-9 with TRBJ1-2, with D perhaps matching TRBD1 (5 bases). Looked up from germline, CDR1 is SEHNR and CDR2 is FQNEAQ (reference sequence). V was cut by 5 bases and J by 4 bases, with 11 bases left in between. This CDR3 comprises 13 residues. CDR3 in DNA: TGTGCCAGCAGCCGCCGGGACGGCTATGGCTACACCTTC. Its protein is CASSRRDGYGYTF.

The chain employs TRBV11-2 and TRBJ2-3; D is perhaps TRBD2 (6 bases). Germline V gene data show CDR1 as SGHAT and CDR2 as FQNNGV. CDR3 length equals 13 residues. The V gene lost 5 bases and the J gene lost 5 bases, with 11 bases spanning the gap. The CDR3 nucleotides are TGTGCCAGCAGCCCCGGGAGAGTAGATACGCAGTATTTT. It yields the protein CASSPGRVDTQYF.

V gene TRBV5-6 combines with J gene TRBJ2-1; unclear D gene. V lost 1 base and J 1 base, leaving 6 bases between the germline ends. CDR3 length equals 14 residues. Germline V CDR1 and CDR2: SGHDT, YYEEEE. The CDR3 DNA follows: TGTGCCAGCAGCTTGCCCGGTTCCTACAATGAGCAGTTCTTC. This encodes CASSLPGSYNEQFF.

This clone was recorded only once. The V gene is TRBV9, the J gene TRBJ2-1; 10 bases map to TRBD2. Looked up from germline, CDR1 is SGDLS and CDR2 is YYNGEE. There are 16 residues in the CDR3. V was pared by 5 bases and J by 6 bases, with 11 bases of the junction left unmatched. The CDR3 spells CASSSSGTSVINEQFF. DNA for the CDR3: TGTGCCAGCAGTTCTAGCGGGACTAGCGTAATCAATGAGCAGTTCTTC.

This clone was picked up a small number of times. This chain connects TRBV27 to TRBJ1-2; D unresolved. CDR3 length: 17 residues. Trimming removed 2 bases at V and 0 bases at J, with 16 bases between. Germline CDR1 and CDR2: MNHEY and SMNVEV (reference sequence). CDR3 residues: CASSLMAPLTTNYGYTF. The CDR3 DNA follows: TGTGCCAGCAGTTTAATGGCACCACTTACGACTAACTATGGCTACACCTTC.

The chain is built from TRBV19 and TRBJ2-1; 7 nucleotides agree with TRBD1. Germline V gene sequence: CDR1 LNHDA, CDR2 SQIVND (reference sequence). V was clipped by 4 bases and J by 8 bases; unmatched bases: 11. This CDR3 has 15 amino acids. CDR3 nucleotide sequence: TGTGCCAGTAGTACAGACAGGGTGATGAACTATGAGCAGTTCTTC. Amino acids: CASSTDRVMNYEQFF.

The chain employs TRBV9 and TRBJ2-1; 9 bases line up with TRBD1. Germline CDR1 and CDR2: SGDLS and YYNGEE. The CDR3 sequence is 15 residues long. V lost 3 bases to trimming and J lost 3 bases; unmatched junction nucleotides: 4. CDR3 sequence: CASSAAGQGYNEQFF. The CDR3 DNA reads TGTGCCAGCAGCGCGGCGGGACAGGGCTACAATGAGCAGTTCTTC.

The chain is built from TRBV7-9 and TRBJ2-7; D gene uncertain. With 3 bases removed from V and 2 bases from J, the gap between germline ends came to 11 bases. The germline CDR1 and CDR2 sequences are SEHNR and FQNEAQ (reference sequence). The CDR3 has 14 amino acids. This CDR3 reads CASSFFAEPYEQYF. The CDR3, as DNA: TGTGCCAGCAGCTTCTTTGCGGAACCCTACGAGCAGTACTTC.

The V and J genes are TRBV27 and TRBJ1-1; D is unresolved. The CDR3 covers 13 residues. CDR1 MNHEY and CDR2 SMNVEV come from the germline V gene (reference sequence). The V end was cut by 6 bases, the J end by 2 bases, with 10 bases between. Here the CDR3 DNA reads TGTGCCAGCAGGAACCGACCCAACACTGAAGCTTTCTTT. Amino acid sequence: CASRNRPNTEAFF.

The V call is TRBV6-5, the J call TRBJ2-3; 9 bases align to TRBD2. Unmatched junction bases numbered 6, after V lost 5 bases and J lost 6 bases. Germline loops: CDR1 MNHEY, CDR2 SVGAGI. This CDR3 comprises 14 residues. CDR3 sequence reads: CASSRASGRDTQYF. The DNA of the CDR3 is TGTGCCAGCAGTAGGGCGAGCGGGAGGGATACGCAGTATTTT.

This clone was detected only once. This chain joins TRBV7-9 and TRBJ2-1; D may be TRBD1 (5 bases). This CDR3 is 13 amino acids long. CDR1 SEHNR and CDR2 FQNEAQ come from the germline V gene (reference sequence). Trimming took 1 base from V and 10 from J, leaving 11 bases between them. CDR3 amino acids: CASSLVGLQEQFF. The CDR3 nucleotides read TGTGCCAGCAGCTTAGTGGGGCTACAAGAGCAGTTCTTC.

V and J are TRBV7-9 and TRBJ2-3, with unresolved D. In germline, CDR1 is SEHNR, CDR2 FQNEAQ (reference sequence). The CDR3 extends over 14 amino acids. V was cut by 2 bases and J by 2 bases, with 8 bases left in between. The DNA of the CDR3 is TGTGCCAGCAGCTTAACCGGAGTCACAGATACGCAGTATTTT. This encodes CASSLTGVTDTQYF.

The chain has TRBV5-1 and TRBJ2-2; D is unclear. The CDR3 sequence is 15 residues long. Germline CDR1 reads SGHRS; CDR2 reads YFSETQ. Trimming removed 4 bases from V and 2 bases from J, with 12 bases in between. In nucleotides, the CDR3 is TGCGCCAGCAGCCTGGCCGGCGGTAACACCGGGGAGCTGTTTTTT. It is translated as CASSLAGGNTGELFF.

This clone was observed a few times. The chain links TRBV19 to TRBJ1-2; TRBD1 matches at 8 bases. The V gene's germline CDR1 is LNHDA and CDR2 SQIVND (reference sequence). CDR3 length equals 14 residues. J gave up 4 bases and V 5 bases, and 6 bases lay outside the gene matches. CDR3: CASSRTGGTYGYTF. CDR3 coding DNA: TGTGCCAGTAGTCGCACAGGGGGGACCTATGGCTACACCTTC.

The CDR3 is CASSIDGSGELFF. CDR3 in DNA: TGTGCCAGTAGTATAGACGGGTCCGGGGAGCTGTTTTTT. The V gene is TRBV19, the J gene TRBJ2-2; no definite D call. CDR1 and CDR2 from the germline V gene are LNHDA and SQIVND (reference sequence). CDR3 length: 13 amino acids. The V gene lost 0 bases and the J gene lost 6 bases, with 5 bases spanning the gap.

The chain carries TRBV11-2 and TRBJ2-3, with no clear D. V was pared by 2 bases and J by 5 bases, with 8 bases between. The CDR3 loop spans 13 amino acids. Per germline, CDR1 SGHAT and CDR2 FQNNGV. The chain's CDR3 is CASSLNLLDTQYF. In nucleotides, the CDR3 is TGTGCCAGCAGCTTAAATCTTTTAGATACGCAGTATTTT. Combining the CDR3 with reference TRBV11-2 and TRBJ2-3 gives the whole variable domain EAGVAQSPRYKIIEKRQSVAFWCNPISGHATLYWYQQILGQGPKLLIQFQNNGVVDDSQLPKDRFSAERLKGVDSTLKIQPAKLEDSAVYLCASSLNLLDTQYFGPGTRLTVL.

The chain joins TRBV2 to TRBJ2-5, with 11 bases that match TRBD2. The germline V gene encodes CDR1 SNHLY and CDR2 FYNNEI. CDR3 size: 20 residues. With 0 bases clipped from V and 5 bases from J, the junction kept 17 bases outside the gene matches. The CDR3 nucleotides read TGTGCCAGCAGTGAAGCTTTAGCGGGAGGGTCCCCCACCGGCAGGGAGACCCAGTACTTC. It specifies CASSEALAGGSPTGRETQYF.

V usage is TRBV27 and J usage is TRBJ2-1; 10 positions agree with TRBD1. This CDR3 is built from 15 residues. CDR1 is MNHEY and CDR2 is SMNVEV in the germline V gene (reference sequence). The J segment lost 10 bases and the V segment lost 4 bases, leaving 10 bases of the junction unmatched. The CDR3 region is CASSSTTGGGGEQFF. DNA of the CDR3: TGTGCCAGCAGTTCAACGACAGGGGGCGGGGGGGAGCAGTTCTTC.

The CDR3: CSAGELPNSPLHF. Here the CDR3 DNA reads TGCAGCGCGGGGGAGCTACCTAATTCACCCCTCCACTTT. The chain carries TRBV29-1 and TRBJ1-6, with D possibly being TRBD1 (5 bases). V lost 7 bases to trimming and J lost 6 bases, with 13 bases between them. The CDR3 length is 13 residues. Germline V gene sequence: CDR1 SQVTM, CDR2 ANQGSEA. Complete variable domain (other parts from reference TRBV29-1 and TRBJ1-6): SAVISQKPSRDICQRGTSLTIQCQVDSQVTMMFWYRQQPGQSLTLIATANQGSEATYESGFVIDKFPISRPNLTFSTLTVSNMSPEDSSIYLCSAGELPNSPLHFGNGTRLTVT.

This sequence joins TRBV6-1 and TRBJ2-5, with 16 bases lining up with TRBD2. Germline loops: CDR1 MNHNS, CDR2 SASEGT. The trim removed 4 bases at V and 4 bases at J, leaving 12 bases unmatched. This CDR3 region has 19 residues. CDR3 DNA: TGTGCCAGCAGTGCCGGGACTAGCGGGGGGGCCCGAGTAACAGAGACCCAGTACTTC. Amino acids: CASSAGTSGGARVTETQYF.

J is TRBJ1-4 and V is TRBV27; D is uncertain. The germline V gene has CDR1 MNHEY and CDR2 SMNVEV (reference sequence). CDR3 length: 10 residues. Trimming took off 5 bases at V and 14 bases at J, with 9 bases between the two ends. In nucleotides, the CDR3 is TGTGCCAGCAGTCCCATGGGGCTGTTTTTT. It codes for CASSPMGLFF.

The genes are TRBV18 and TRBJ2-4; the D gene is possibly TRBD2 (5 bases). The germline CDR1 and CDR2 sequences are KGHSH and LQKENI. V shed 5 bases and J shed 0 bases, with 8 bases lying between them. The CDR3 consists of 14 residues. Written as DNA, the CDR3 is TGTGCCAGCTCAGCCGCGGGAGCCAAAAACATTCAGTACTTC. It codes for CASSAAGAKNIQYF.

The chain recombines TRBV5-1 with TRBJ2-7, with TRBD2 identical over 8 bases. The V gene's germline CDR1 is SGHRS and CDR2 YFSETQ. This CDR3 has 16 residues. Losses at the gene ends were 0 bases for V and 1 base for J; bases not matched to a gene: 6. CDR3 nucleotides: TGCGCCAGCAGCTTGGTCGGGGGGGGCGTATCCTACGAGCAGTACTTC. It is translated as CASSLVGGGVSYEQYF.

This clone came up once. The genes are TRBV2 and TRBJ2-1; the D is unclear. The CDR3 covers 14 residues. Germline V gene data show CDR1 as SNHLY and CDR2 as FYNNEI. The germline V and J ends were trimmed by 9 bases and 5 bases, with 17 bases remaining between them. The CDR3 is CASRETYLNNEQFF. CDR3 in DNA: TGTGCCAGTCGAGAGACCTACCTGAACAATGAGCAGTTCTTC.